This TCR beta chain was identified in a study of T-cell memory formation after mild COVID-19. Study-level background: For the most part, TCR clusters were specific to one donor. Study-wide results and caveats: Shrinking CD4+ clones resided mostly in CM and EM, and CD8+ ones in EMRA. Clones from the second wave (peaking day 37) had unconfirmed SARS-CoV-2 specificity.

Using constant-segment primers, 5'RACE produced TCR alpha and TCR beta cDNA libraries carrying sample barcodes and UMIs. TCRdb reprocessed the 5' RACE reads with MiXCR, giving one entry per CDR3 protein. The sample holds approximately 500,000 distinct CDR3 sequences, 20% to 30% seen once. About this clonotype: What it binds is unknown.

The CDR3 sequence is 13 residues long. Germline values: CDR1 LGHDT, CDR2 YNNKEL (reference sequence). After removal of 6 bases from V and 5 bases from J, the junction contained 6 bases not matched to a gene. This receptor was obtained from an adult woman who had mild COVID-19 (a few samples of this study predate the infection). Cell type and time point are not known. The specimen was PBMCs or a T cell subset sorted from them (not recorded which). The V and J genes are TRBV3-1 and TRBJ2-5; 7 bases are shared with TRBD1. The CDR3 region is CASRQGPRETQYF. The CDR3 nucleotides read TGTGCCAGCAGACAGGGGCCTCGGGAGACCCAGTACTTC.